The next 26 T cell receptor beta chains were all read from a single sample in a study of sequential checkpoint blockade in melanoma. TCRdb's table, derived via immunoSEQ multiplex PCR, lists solely in-frame clones and lacks some. The data show about 3,400 clones, around 21% seen once. This sample's treatment: randomized to nivolumab then ipilimumab (arm A) or the reverse (arm B). Sequences were derived from tumor tissue (inferred from file names), sampled from a patient given nivolumab and ipilimumab in sequence. These receptors all stem from a human donor with melanoma.

The genes are TRBV29-1 and TRBJ1-1, with D possibly being TRBD1 (5 bases). The CDR3 contains 14 residues. The germline V gene encodes CDR1 SQVTM and CDR2 ANQGSEA. With 6 bases removed from V and 1 base from J, the gap between germline ends came to 15 bases. This chain's CDR3 is CSVGAGVSNTEAFF. CDR3 sequence (DNA): TGCAGCGTGGGCGCGGGGGTTTCGAACACTGAAGCTTTCTTT.

Only a few counts were recorded for this clone. The rearrangement joins TRBV6-8 to TRBJ2-7; 7 nucleotides agree with TRBD1. Per the germline V gene, CDR1 is MNHGY and CDR2 is SAAAGT. The trim removed 5 bases at V and 6 bases at J, leaving 4 bases unmatched. The CDR3 is 12 residues long. CDR3 sequence reads: CASSGDRVEQYF. The CDR3 DNA is TGTGCCAGCAGTGGAGACAGGGTCGAGCAGTACTTC.

This clone came up a few times. V and J are TRBV9 and TRBJ2-1; D unclear. The CDR3 totals 16 residues. Looked up from germline, CDR1 is SGDLS and CDR2 is YYNGEE. The V end lost 4 bases, the J end lost 0 bases, and 14 bases lay between the germline ends. The DNA of the CDR3 is TGTGCCAGCAGCCCCCCGTCGGGTTTCTCCTACAATGAGCAGTTCTTC. Encoded protein: CASSPPSGFSYNEQFF. The whole variable domain, remainder taken from reference TRBV9 and TRBJ2-1, is DSGVTQTPKHLITATGQRVTLRCSPRSGDLSVYWYQQSLDQGLQFLIQYYNGEERAKGNILERFSAQQFPDLHSELNLSSLELGDSALYFCASSPPSGFSYNEQFFGPGTRLTVL.

This clone was seen many times. Compared with germline, one end of the junction differs, possibly owing to a read error. This sequence joins TRBV11-3 and TRBJ1-5; unclear D gene. Germline V gene sequence: CDR1 SGHNT, CDR2 YENEEA. This CDR3 comprises 14 residues. The CDR3 sequence: CASRLGASNQPQHF. CDR3 DNA: TGTGCCAGCAGGTTAGGAGCTAGCAATCAGCCCCAGCATTTT.

In its sample, this clone is medium-sized (0.01 to 0.1%). The chain joins TRBV6-8 to TRBJ2-7; 10 nucleotides line up with TRBD1. The CDR3 covers 15 residues. Germline CDR1 is MNHGY and CDR2 is SAAAGT. J lost 3 bases, V lost 6 bases, and 8 bases had no gene match. The DNA for the CDR3 is TGTGCCAGCAGCTACCGGGACAGGGGATTCTACGAGCAGTACTTC. Its protein is CASSYRDRGFYEQYF.

This clone is medium-sized (0.01 to 0.1%) within its sample. CDR3 loop: CASSGAGYSYEQYF. The CDR3 DNA follows: TGTGCCAGCAGTGGGGCGGGGTACTCCTACGAGCAGTACTTC. The chain employs TRBV11-3 and TRBJ2-7, with D tentatively TRBD2 (6 bases). Germline CDR1 and CDR2: SGHNT and YENEEA. The CDR3 has 14 amino acids. Between the trimmed V and J ends, which lost 6 bases and 0 bases, there was a span of 12 bases.

This clone was counted a few times. The chain uses TRBV11-3 and TRBJ2-3; D is perhaps TRBD2 (5 bases). With 5 bases removed from V and 7 bases from J, the gap between germline ends came to 19 bases. CDR3 size: 15 residues. CDR1 is SGHNT, CDR2 YENEEA, per germline. In DNA form, the CDR3 reads TGTGCCAGCAGCCAAGGTCCGGGATCTCAGAATACGCAGTATTTT. This translates into CASSQGPGSQNTQYF. The full variable domain, in which reference TRBV11-3 and TRBJ2-3 provide the parts outside the CDR3, is EAGVVQSPRYKIIEKKQPVAFWCNPISGHNTLYWYLQNLGQGPELLIRYENEEAVDDSQLPKDRFSAERLKGVDSTLKIQPAELGDSAVYLCASSQGPGSQNTQYFGPGTRLTVL.

This clone showed up just a few times. The chain couples TRBV6-8 to TRBJ1-5; D remains unclear. This CDR3 is built from 14 residues. Germline CDR1 and CDR2: MNHGY and SAAAGT. Trimming stripped 6 bases from V and 1 base from J, with 10 bases between. The CDR3 sequence: CASRPGGSNQPQHF. CDR3 nucleotides: TGTGCCAGCAGACCGGGAGGGAGCAATCAGCCCCAGCATTTT.

The chain is built from TRBV5-1 and TRBJ2-3; a weak D match, TRBD2 (6 bases). CDR1 is SGHRS and CDR2 is YFSETQ in the germline V gene. The germline V and J ends were trimmed by 5 bases and 0 bases, with 13 bases remaining between them. This CDR3 is 15 amino acids long. CDR3 bases: TGCGCCAGCAGTCGGACGGGGGATAGCACAGATACGCAGTATTTT. This codes for CASSRTGDSTDTQYF. The variable domain in full, completed from reference TRBV5-1 and TRBJ2-3, reads KAGVTQTPRYLIKTRGQQVTLSCSPISGHRSVSWYQQTPGQGLQFLFEYFSETQRNKGNFPGRFSGRQFSNSRSEMNVSTLELGDSALYLCASSRTGDSTDTQYFGPGTRLTVL.

Relative to its sample, this clone is medium-sized. CDR3 nucleotides: TGTGCCAGCAGCCACCGAATAACAGGGACAACTAATGAAAAACTGTTTTTT. It translates to CASSHRITGTTNEKLFF. The V call is TRBV11-3, the J call TRBJ1-4; weak D call: TRBD1 (6 bases). The V end was cut by 5 bases, the J end by 0 bases, with 16 bases between. The CDR3 runs to 17 residues. Germline values: CDR1 SGHNT, CDR2 YENEEA.

This clone is labeled medium-sized. The chain is built from TRBV11-3 and TRBJ1-3, with no clear D. CDR3 length equals 15 residues. The ends were cut back, 0 bases at V and 1 base at J, with 7 bases in the middle. CDR1 and CDR2 from the germline V gene are SGHNT and YENEEA. CDR3 protein: CASSLDLESGNTIYF. CDR3 DNA sequence: TGTGCCAGCAGCTTAGATCTAGAATCTGGAAACACCATATATTTT.

The J gene is TRBJ1-1, the V gene TRBV15, with D possibly TRBD1 on 5 matching bases. The V end lost 0 bases, the J end lost 6 bases, and 11 bases lay between the germline ends. CDR1 and CDR2 from the germline V gene are LNHNV and YYDKDF (reference sequence). This CDR3 has 14 residues. CDR3 amino acids: CATSRDLGGAEAFF. The DNA for the CDR3 is TGTGCCACCAGCAGAGATCTGGGAGGGGCTGAAGCTTTCTTT.

The chain employs TRBV29-1 and TRBJ1-1; 7 nucleotides match TRBD1. Germline lookup yields CDR1 SQVTM and CDR2 ANQGSEA. The CDR3 spans 13 residues. V trimming: 7 bases; J trimming: 0 bases; junction bases outside the gene matches: 5. The CDR3 DNA follows: TGCAGCGCCCGGGGACAGTTGAACACTGAAGCTTTCTTT. Protein sequence: CSARGQLNTEAFF.

This clone is labeled as medium-sized (0.01 to 0.1%). The chain carries TRBV11-3 and TRBJ1-1, with D tentatively TRBD1 (6 bases). Germline V gene data show CDR1 as SGHNT and CDR2 as YENEEA. V was shortened by 5 bases and J by 1 base, with 11 bases between the two germline ends. CDR3 length equals 14 residues. CDR3 DNA sequence: TGTGCCAGCAGCCTTAGACAGGAGAACACTGAAGCTTTCTTT. Translated, it gives CASSLRQENTEAFF.

The chain is built from TRBV6-8 and TRBJ2-5; D is unclear. V was pared by 5 bases and J by 5 bases, with 12 bases between. The CDR3 contains 13 residues. CDR1 is MNHGY and CDR2 is SAAAGT in the germline V gene. The CDR3 loop is CASSAIYGETQYF. The CDR3, as DNA: TGTGCCAGCAGTGCCATATACGGGGAGACCCAGTACTTC.

This clone is categorized as medium-sized (0.01 to 0.1%). The chain couples TRBV6-8 to TRBJ1-5; 10 nucleotides match TRBD1. CDR3 size: 15 residues. The germline gives CDR1 MNHGY, CDR2 SAAAGT. With V trimmed by 5 bases and J by 6 bases, 7 bases remained unmatched. CDR3 protein: CASSRQGAVGQPQHF. The CDR3 coding sequence is TGTGCCAGCAGTAGACAGGGGGCGGTTGGTCAGCCCCAGCATTTT.

This clone is labeled as medium-sized. The chain employs TRBV11-3 and TRBJ2-2, with a weak D call TRBD1 (6 bases). CDR3 length: 16 amino acids. V lost 5 bases and J lost 1, with 14 bases in between. Germline V CDR1 and CDR2: SGHNT, YENEEA. CDR3 region: CASSPRQVKNTGELFF. The CDR3 nucleotides are TGTGCCAGCAGCCCCCGACAGGTTAAGAACACCGGGGAGCTGTTTTTT.

The gene calls are TRBV6-8 and TRBJ1-1, with a weak D call TRBD1 (6 bases). There are 13 residues in the CDR3. The V end lost 5 bases, the J end lost 5 bases, and 12 bases lay between the germline ends. The germline V gene encodes CDR1 MNHGY and CDR2 SAAAGT. CDR3 region: CASSGQRGTEAFF. The CDR3 DNA is TGTGCCAGCAGTGGACAGAGGGGAACTGAAGCTTTCTTT.

This chain connects TRBV9 to TRBJ2-7, with D maybe TRBD2 (6 bases). Germline-derived CDR1 and CDR2 are SGDLS and YYNGEE. CDR3 length: 14 residues. Trimming shortened V by 4 bases and J by 0 bases, and 11 bases separated the two germline ends. The CDR3 reads CASSQAGNSYEQYF. The CDR3 DNA follows: TGTGCCAGCAGCCAAGCGGGCAACTCCTACGAGCAGTACTTC. Variable domain in full (rest from reference TRBV9 and TRBJ2-7): DSGVTQTPKHLITATGQRVTLRCSPRSGDLSVYWYQQSLDQGLQFLIQYYNGEERAKGNILERFSAQQFPDLHSELNLSSLELGDSALYFCASSQAGNSYEQYFGPGTRLTVT.

By its share, this clone is medium-sized. The chain has TRBV11-3 and TRBJ2-2; no clear D gene. The CDR3 totals 16 residues. V was trimmed by 0 bases and J by 5 bases, leaving 13 bases between them. Germline-derived CDR1 and CDR2 are SGHNT and YENEEA. CDR3 sequence: CASSLELEIRTGELFF. The CDR3 nucleotides are TGTGCCAGCAGCTTAGAGCTCGAAATTAGAACCGGGGAGCTGTTTTTT.

This clone is medium-sized within its sample. The V and J genes are TRBV6-8 and TRBJ2-2; D unclear. Deletions cut 1 base from V and 1 base from J, with 4 bases between. The CDR3 runs to 14 residues. Germline V CDR1 and CDR2: MNHGY, SAAAGT. The CDR3 sequence is CASSYLENTGELFF. CDR3 coding DNA: TGTGCCAGCAGTTACTTGGAGAACACCGGGGAGCTGTTTTTT.

This clone was seen many times. V gene TRBV11-3 combines with J gene TRBJ2-3; 8 bases are a match to TRBD2. J lost 1 base, V lost 5 bases, and 11 bases had no gene match. This CDR3 contains 17 residues. Germline CDR1 and CDR2: SGHNT and YENEEA. CDR3 DNA sequence: TGTGCCAGCAGCCCCGAGAACAGCGGGGGTGGCACAGATACGCAGTATTTT. Translating gives CASSPENSGGGTDTQYF.

This clone was counted a few times. The V and J genes are TRBV11-3 and TRBJ2-3; 9 bases map to TRBD1. CDR3 length equals 16 residues. With 5 bases clipped from V and 2 bases from J, the junction kept 8 bases outside the gene matches. Germline assignment: CDR1 SGHNT and CDR2 YENEEA. The CDR3 nucleotides read TGTGCCAGCAGCCCCCGGGACAGGGAGCCCACAGATACGCAGTATTTT. It encodes CASSPRDREPTDTQYF.

This sequence joins TRBV5-1 and TRBJ2-1; possibly TRBD1 for D (5 bases). Germline CDR1 SGHRS, CDR2 YFSETQ. This CDR3 spans 14 amino acids. Trimming shortened V by 1 base and J by 6 bases, and 11 bases separated the two germline ends. CDR3 nucleotide sequence: TGCGCCAGCAGCTTGCAACAGGTCATCAATGAGCAGTTCTTC. It codes for CASSLQQVINEQFF. Combining the CDR3 with reference TRBV5-1 and TRBJ2-1 gives the whole variable domain KAGVTQTPRYLIKTRGQQVTLSCSPISGHRSVSWYQQTPGQGLQFLFEYFSETQRNKGNFPGRFSGRQFSNSRSEMNVSTLELGDSALYLCASSLQQVINEQFFGPGTRLTVL.

This rearrangement joins TRBV6-8 to TRBJ2-7; D remains ambiguous. The germline V gene has CDR1 MNHGY and CDR2 SAAAGT. Trimming removed 2 bases from V and 5 bases from J, with 7 bases in between. This CDR3 comprises 12 residues. Here the CDR3 DNA reads TGTGCCAGCAGTTACGGGGTCAACGAGCAGTACTTC. This translates into CASSYGVNEQYF.

The chain links TRBV16 to TRBJ1-1, with unresolved D. Between the trimmed V and J ends, which lost 0 bases and 11 bases, there was a span of 31 bases. CDR3 length equals 19 residues. Germline V gene lookup returns CDR1 KGHSY and CDR2 FQNENV. CDR3 DNA sequence: TGTGCCAGCAGCCAATCCTACGTATCGATTGGGCCTCTTCAGGTTTGGGCTTTCTTT. The encoded protein is CASSQSYVSIGPLQVWAFF.